This T cell receptor (beta chain) came from a study of blood T cells in healthy people across ages. The use of a sample-barcoded 5' primer and a J-beta primer mix characterized a second PCR of roughly 7 to 11 cycles. At least 3 million CDR3-containing paired-end reads were obtained per sample. TCRdb used MiXCR to reprocess the 5' RACE reads, holding one entry per CDR3 protein. The sample yields 790,000 or so distinct CDR3 sequences, around 50% seen once. This CDR3 region has 19 residues. The germline V gene encodes CDR1 SEHNR and CDR2 FQNEAQ (reference sequence). The sequence was collected from a man aged 40-50 years in good health. The chain carries TRBV7-9 and TRBJ2-5, with TRBD2 identical over 10 bases. The end of the DNA fits TRBJ2-7 better, so the J call may be wrong. The sequencing input was blood. The CDR3 DNA reads TGTGCCAGCAGCTTACCCGAAACCAAAACTAGCGGGATCCCCTACGAGCAGTACTTC. Translation gives CASSLPETKTSGIPYEQYF.